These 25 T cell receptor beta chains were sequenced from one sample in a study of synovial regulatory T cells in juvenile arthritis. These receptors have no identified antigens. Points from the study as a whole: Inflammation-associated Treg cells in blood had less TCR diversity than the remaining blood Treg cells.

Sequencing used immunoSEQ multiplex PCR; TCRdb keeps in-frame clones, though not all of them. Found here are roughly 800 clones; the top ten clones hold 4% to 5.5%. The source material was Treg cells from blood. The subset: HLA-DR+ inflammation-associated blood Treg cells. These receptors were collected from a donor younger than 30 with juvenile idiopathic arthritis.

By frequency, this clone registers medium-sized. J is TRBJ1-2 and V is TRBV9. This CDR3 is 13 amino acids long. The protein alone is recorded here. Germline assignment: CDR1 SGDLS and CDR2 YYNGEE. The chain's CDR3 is CASSVGTEGRYTF.

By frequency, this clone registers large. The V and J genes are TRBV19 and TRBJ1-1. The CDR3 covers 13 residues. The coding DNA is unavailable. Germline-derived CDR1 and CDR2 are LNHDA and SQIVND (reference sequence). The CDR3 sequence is CASSGPGSTEAFF.

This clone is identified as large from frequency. CDR3 region: CAIRGKGHEQYF. The rearrangement joins TRBV10-3 to TRBJ2-7; TCRdb picks TRBD1, but there is no DNA to check that call. The germline CDR1 and CDR2 sequences are ENHRY and SYGVKD. The CDR3 is 12 amino acids. DNA for this receptor is not on file.

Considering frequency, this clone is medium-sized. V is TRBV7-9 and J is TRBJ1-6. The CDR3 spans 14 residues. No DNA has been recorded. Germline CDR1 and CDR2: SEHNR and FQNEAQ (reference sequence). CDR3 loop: CAASGGTADSPLHF.

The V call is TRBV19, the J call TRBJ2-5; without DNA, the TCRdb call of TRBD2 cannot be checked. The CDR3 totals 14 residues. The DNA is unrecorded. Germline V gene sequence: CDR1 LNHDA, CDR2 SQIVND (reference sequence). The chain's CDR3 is CASSIDQGGETQYF.

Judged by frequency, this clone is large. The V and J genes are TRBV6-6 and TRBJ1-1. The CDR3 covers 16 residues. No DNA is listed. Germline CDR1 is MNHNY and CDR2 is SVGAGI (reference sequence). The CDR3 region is CASSGVGGVGNTEAFF.

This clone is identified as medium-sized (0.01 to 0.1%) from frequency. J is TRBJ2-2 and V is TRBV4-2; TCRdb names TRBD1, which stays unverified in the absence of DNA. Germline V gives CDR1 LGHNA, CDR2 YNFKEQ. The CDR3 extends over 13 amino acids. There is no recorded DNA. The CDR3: CASRGQNTGELFF.

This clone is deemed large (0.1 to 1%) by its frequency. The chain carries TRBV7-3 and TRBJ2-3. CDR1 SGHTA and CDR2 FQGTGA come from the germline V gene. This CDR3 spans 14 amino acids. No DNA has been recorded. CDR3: CASSLGPAGDTQYF.

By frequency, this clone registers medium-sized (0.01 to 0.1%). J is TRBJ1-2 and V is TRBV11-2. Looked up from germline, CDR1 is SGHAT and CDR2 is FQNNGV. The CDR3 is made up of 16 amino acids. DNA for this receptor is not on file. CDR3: CASSPLREALGYGYTF.

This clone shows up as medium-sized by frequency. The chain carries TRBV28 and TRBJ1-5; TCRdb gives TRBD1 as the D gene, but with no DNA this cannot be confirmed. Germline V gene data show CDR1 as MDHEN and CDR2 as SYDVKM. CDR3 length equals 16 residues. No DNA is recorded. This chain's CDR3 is CASSLLGQGRNQPQHF.

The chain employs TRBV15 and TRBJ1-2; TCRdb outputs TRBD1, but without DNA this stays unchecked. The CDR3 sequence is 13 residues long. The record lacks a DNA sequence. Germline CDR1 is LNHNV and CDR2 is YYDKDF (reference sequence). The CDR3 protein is CATSTGRGYGYTF.

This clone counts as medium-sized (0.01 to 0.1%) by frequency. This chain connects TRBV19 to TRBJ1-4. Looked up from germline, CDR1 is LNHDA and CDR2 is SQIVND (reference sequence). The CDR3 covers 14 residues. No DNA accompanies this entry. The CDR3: CASSTARSNEKLFF.

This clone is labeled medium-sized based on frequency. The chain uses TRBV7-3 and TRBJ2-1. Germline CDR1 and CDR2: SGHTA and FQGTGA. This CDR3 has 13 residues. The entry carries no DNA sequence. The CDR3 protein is CASSLTRQDEQFF.

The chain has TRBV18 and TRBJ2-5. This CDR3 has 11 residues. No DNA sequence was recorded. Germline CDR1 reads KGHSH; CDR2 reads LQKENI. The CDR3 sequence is CASSPGETQYF. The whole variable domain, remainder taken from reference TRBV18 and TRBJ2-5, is NAGVMQNPRHLVRRRGQEARLRCSPMKGHSHVYWYRQLPEEGLKFMVYLQKENIIDESGMPKERFSAEFPKEGPSILRIQQVVRGDSAAYFCASSPGETQYFGPGTRLLVL.

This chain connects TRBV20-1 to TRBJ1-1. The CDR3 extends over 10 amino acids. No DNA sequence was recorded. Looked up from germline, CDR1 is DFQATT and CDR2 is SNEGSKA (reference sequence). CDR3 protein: CSRAYTEAFF.

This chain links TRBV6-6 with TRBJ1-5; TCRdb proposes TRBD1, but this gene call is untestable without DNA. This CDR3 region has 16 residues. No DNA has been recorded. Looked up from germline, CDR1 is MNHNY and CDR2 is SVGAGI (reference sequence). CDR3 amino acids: CASSHPYRGPHIAQHF.

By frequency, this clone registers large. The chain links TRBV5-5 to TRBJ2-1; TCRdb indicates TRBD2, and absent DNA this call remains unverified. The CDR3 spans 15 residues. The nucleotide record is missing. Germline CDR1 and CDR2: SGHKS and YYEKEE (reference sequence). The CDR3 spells CASSLEGSSYNEQFF. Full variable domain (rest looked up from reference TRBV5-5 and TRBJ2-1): DAGVTQSPTHLIKTRGQQVTLRCSPISGHKSVSWYQQVLGQGPQFIFQYYEKEERGRGNFPDRFSARQFPNYSSELNVNALLLGDSALYLCASSLEGSSYNEQFFGPGTRLTVL.

This CDR3 is CASSEDLSWGRGNYGYTF. The V and J genes are TRBV6-1 and TRBJ1-2; there is no DNA to check the TCRdb D call of TRBD1. From germline, CDR1 is MNHNS and CDR2 SASEGT. The CDR3 covers 18 residues. No DNA has been recorded.

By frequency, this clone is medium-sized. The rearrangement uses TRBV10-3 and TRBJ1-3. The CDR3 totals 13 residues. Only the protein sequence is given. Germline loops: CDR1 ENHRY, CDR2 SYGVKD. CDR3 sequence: CAISVGREDTIYF.

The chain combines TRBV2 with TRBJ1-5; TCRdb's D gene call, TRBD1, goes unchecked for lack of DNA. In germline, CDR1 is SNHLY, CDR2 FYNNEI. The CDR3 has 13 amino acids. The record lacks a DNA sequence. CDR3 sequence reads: CATRPTGDQPQHF.

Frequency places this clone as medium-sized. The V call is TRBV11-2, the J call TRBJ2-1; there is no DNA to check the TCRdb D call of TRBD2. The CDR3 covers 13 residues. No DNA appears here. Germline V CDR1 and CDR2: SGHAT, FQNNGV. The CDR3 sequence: CASRRLAGDEQFF.

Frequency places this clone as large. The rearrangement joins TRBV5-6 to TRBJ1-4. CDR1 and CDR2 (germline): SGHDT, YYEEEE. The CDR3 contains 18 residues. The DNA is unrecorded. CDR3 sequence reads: CASSLEGRDPSTNEKLFF.

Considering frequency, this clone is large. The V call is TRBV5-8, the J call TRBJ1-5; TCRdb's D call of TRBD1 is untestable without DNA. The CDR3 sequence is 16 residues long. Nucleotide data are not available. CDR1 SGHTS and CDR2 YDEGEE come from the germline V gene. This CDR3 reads CASSPWTGVRNQPQHF.

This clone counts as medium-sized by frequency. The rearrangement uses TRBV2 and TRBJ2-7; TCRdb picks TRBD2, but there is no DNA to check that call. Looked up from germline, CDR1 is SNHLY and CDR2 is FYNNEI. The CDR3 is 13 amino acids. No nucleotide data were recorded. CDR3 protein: CASSETSRYEQYF.

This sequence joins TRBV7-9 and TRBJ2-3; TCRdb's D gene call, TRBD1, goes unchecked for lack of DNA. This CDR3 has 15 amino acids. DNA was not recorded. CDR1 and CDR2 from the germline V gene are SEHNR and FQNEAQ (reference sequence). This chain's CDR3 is CASRYIGGRQDTQYF.